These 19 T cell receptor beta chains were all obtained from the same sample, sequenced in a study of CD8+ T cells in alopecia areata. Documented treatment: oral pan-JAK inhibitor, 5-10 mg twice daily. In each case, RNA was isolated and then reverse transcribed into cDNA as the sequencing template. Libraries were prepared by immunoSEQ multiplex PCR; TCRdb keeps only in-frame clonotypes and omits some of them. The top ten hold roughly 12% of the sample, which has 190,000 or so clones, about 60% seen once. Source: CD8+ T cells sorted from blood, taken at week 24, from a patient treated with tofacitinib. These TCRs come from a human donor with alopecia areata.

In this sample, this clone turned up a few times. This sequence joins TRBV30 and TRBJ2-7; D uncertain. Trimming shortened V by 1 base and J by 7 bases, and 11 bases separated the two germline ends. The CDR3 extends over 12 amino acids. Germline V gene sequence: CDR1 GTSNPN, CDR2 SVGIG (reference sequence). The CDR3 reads CAWSEEFDEQYF. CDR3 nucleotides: TGTGCCTGGAGTGAGGAGTTTGATGAGCAGTACTTC.

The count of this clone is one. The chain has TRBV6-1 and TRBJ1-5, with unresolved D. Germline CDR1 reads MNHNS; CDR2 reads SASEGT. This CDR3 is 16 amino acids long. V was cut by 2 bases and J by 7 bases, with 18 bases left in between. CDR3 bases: TGTGCCAGCAGTGAATGGGTTAAGGAGGGAAAGCAGCCCCAGCATTTT. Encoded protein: CASSEWVKEGKQPQHF.

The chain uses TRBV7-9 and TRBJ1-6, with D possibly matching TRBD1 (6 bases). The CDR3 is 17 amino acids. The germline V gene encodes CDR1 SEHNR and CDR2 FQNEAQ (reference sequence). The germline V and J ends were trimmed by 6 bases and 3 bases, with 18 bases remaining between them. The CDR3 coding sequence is TGTGCCAGCAGTGGGACCCAAGGGGGATTCTATAATTCACCCCTCCACTTT. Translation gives CASSGTQGGFYNSPLHF.

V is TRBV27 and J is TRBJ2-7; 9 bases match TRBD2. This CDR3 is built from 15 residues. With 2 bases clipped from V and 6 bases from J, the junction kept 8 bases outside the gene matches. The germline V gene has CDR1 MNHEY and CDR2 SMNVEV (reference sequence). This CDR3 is CASSLNPSGGREQYF. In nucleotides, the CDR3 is TGTGCCAGCAGTTTAAATCCCAGCGGGGGGCGCGAGCAGTACTTC.

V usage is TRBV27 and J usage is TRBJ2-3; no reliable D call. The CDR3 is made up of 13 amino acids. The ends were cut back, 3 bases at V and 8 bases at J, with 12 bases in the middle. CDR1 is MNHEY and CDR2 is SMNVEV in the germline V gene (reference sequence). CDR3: CASSLSSWATQYF. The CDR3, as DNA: TGTGCCAGCAGTTTGTCATCCTGGGCTACGCAGTATTTT.

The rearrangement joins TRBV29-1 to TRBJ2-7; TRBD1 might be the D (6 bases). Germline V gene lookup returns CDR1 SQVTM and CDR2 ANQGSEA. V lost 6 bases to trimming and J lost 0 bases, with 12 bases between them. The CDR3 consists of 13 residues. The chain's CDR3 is CSVQGYDSYEQYF. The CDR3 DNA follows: TGCAGCGTCCAGGGGTATGACTCCTACGAGCAGTACTTC.

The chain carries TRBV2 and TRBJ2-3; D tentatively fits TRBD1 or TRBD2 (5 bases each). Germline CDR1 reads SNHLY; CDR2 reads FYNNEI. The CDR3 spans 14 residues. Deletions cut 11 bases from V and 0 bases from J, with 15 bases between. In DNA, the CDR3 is TGTGCCGGGAGAGGGGTGCCAAGCACAGATACGCAGTATTTT. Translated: CAGRGVPSTDTQYF.

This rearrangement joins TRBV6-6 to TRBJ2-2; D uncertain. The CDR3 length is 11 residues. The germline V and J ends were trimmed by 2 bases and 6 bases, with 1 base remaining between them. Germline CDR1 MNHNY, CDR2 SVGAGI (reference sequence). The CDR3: CASSYAGELFF. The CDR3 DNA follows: TGTGCCAGCAGTTACGCCGGGGAGCTGTTTTTT.

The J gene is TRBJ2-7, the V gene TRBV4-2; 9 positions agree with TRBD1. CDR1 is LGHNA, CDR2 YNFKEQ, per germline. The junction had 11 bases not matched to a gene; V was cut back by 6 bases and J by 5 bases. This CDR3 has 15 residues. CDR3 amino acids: CASRKEDRGRNEQYF. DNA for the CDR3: TGTGCCAGCAGAAAAGAGGACAGGGGAAGGAACGAGCAGTACTTC.

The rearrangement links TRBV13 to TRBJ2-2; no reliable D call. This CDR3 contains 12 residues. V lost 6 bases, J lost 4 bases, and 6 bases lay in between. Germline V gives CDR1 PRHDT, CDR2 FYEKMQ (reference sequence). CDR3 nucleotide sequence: TGTGCCAGCAGTCCCGTCACCGGGGAGCTGTTTTTT. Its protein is CASSPVTGELFF. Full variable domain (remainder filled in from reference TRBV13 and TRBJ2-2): AAGVIQSPRHLIKEKRETATLKCYPIPRHDTVYWYQQGPGQDPQFLISFYEKMQSDKGSIPDRFSAQQFSDYHSELNMSSLELGDSALYFCASSPVTGELFFGEGSRLTVL.

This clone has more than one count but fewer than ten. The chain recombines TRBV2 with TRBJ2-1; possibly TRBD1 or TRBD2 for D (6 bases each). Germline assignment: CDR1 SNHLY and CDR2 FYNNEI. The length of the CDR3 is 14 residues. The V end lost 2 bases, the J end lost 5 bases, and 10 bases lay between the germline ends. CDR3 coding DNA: TGTGCCAGCAGTGAATGGGGGGACAACAATGAGCAGTTCTTC. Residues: CASSEWGDNNEQFF.

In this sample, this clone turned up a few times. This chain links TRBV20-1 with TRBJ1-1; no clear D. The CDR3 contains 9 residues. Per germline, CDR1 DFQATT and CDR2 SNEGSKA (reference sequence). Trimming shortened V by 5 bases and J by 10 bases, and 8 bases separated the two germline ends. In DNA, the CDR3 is TGCAGTGCTGCTAGCCTAGCTTTCTTT. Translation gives CSAASLAFF.

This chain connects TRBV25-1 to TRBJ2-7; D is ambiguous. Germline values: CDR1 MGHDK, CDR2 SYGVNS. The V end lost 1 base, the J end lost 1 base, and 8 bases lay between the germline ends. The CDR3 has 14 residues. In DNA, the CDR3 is TGTGCCAGCAGTGAATTTGGCATTTCCTACGAGCAGTACTTC. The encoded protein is CASSEFGISYEQYF.

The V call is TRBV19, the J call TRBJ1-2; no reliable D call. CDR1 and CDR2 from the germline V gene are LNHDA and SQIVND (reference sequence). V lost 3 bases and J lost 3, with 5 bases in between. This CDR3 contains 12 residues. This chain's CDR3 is CASSIADYGYTF. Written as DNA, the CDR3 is TGTGCCAGTAGTATCGCAGACTATGGCTACACCTTC.

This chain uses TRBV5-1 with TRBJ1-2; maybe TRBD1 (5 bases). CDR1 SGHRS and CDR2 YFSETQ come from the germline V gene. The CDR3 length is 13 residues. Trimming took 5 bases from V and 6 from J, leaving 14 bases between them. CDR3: CASRYEGINGYTF. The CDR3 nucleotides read TGCGCCAGCAGGTATGAGGGGATCAATGGCTACACCTTC.

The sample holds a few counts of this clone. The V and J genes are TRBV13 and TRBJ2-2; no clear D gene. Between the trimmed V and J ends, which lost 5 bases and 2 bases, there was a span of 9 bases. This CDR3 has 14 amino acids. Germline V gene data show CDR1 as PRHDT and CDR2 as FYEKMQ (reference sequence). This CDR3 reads CASSADGNTGELFF. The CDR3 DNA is TGTGCCAGCAGCGCGGACGGTAACACCGGGGAGCTGTTTTTT.

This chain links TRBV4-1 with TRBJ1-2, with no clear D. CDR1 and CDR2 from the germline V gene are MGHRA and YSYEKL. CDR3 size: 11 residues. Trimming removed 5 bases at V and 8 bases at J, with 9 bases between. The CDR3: CASSGLRGYTF. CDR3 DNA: TGCGCCAGCAGCGGACTGAGGGGCTACACCTTC.

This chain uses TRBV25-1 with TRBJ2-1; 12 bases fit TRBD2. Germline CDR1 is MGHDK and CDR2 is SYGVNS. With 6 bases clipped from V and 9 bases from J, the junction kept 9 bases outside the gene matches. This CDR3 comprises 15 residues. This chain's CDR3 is CASRPSSGGAGEQFF. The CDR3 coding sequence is TGTGCCAGCAGACCCTCTAGCGGGGGGGCCGGTGAGCAGTTCTTC.

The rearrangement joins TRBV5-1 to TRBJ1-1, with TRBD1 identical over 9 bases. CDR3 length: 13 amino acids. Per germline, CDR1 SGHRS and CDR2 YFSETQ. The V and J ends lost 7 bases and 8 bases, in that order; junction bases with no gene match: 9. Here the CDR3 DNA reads TGCGCCAGCCAAACCGGGACAGGGACCGAAGCTTTCTTT. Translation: CASQTGTGTEAFF. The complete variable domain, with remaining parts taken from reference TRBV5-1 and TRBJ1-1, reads KAGVTQTPRYLIKTRGQQVTLSCSPISGHRSVSWYQQTPGQGLQFLFEYFSETQRNKGNFPGRFSGRQFSNSRSEMNVSTLELGDSALYLCASQTGTGTEAFFGQGTRLTVV.